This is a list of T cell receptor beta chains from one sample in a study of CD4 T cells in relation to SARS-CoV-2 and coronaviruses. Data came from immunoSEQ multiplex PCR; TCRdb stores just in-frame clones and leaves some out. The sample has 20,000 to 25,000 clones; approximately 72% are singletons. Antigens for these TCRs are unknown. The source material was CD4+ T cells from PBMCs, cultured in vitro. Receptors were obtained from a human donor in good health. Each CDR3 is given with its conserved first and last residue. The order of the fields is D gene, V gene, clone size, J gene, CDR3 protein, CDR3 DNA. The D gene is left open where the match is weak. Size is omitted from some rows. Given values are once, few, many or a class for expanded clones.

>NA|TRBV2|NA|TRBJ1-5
CASSDGNQPQHF
TGTGCCAGCAGTGATGGCAATCAGCCCCAGCATTTT
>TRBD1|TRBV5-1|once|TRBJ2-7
CASSPSPDRATYEQYF
TGCGCCAGCAGCCCTAGCCCGGACAGGGCTACCTACGAGCAGTACTTC
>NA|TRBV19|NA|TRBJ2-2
CASSIQQGTGELFF
TGTGCCAGTAGTATTCAGCAGGGCACCGGGGAGCTGTTTTTT
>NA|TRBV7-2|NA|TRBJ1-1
CASSLQGGGTEAFF
TGTGCCAGCAGCTTACAGGGAGGTGGTACTGAAGCTTTCTTT
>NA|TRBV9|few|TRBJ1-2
CASSVGHQYGYTF
TGTGCCAGCAGCGTAGGACACCAGTATGGCTACACCTTC
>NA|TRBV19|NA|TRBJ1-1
CASSEGLRGNTEAFF
TGTGCCAGTAGTGAGGGTCTCAGAGGGAACACTGAAGCTTTCTTT
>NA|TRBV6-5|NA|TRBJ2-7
CASRPTGLSYEQYF
TGTGCCAGCCGCCCGACCGGGCTCTCCTACGAGCAGTACTTC
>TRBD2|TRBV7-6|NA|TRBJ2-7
CASSPGGESTYEQYF
TGTGCCAGCAGCCCGGGGGGGGAATCCACCTACGAGCAGTACTTC
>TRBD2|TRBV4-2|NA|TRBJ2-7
CASSQGEGRARYEQYF
TGTGCCAGCAGCCAAGGGGAAGGGAGGGCCCGGTACGAGCAGTACTTC
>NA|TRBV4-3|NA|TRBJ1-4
CASSRTQGLTNEKLFF
TGCGCCAGCAGCCGGACGCAGGGCTTAACTAATGAAAAACTGTTTTTT
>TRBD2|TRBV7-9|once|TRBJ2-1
CASSKLAGANNEQFF
TGTGCCAGCAGCAAACTAGCGGGGGCCAACAATGAGCAGTTCTTC
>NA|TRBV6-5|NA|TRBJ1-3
CASSRDTGNTIYF
TGTGCCAGCAGTCGGGACACTGGAAACACCATATATTTT
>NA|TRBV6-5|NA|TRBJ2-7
CASTPSIGIHEQYF
TGTGCCAGCACCCCAAGTATCGGGATCCACGAGCAGTACTTC
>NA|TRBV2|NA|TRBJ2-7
CASSVSSYEQYF
TGTGCCAGCAGTGTTTCCAGCTACGAGCAGTACTTC
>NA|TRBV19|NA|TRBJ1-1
CASSPWGRNTEAFF
TGTGCCAGTAGTCCTTGGGGTCGGAACACTGAAGCTTTCTTT
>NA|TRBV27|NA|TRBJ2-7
CASNRGGGEQYF
TGTGCCAGCAACCGAGGGGGGGGCGAGCAGTACTTC
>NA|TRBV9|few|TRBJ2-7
CASSVVYEQYF
TGTGCCAGCAGCGTAGTCTACGAGCAGTACTTC
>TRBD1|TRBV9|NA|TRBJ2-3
CASSLRQGGTTDTQYF
TGTGCCAGCAGCCTTAGACAGGGGGGGACCACAGATACGCAGTATTTT
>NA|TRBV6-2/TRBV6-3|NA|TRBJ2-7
CASSNTPRGQYF
TGTGCCAGCAGCAACACGCCCCGCGGGCAGTACTTC
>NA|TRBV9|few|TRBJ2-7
CASSVVAGARYEQYF
TGTGCCAGCAGCGTAGTAGCAGGGGCGAGGTACGAGCAGTACTTC
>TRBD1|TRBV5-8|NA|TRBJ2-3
CASSFLGQDSDTQYF
TGTGCCAGCAGCTTTTTGGGACAGGACTCAGATACGCAGTATTTT
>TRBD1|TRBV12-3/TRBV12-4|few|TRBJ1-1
CASRLRGHTEAFF
TGTGCCAGCCGACTCAGGGGGCATACTGAAGCTTTCTTT
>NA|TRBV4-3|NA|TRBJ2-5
CASSPSGGRQETQYF
TGCGCCAGCAGCCCCAGTGGGGGGCGCCAAGAGACCCAGTACTTC
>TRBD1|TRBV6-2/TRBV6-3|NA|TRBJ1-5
CASSYGTGLGQPQHF
TGTGCCAGCAGTTACGGGACAGGTCTAGGTCAGCCCCAGCATTTT
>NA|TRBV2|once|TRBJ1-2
CASSREPRNYGYTF
TGTGCCAGCAGTCGTGAACCGCGAAACTATGGCTACACCTTC
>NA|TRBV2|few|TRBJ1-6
CASSPAGTTVAPLHF
TGTGCCAGCAGCCCCGCCGGGACGACTGTTGCACCCCTCCACTTT
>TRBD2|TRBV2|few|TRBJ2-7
CASSLAGGGGEQYF
TGTGCCAGCAGTCTAGCGGGGGGAGGTGGCGAGCAGTACTTC
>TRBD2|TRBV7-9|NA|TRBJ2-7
CASSYPGLGSYEQYF
TGTGCCAGCAGCTACCCGGGACTAGGGAGTTACGAGCAGTACTTC
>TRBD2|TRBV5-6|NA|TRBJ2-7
CASSSPGRWAGGYEQYF
TGTGCCAGCAGCTCCCCGGGGAGGTGGGCGGGAGGCTACGAGCAGTACTTC
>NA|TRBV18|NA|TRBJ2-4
CASSPFQGPVAKNIQYF
TGTGCCAGCTCACCATTTCAGGGTCCCGTAGCCAAAAACATTCAGTACTTC
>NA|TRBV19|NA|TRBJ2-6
CASSPRTEPWAWGANVLTF
TGTGCCAGTAGTCCCCGGACGGAGCCGTGGGCCTGGGGGGCCAACGTCCTGACTTTC
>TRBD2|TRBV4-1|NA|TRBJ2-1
CASSPTSGSPPYNEQFF
TGCGCCAGCAGCCCTACTAGCGGGAGCCCCCCCTACAATGAGCAGTTCTTC
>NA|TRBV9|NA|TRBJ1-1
CASSVGGGLLNTEAFF
TGTGCCAGCAGCGTAGGGGGGGGGCTCCTTAACACTGAAGCTTTCTTT
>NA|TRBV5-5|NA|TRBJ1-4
CASSAWPGTTNEKLFF
TGTGCCAGCAGCGCCTGGCCAGGGACAACTAATGAAAAACTGTTTTTT
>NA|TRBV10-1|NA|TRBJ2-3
CASSGPRTTDTQYF
TGCGCCAGCAGTGGACCGCGGACCACAGATACGCAGTATTTT
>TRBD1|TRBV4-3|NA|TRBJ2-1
CASSLGTASYNEQFF
TGCGCCAGCAGCCTTGGGACAGCCTCCTACAATGAGCAGTTCTTC
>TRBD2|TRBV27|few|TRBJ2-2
CASSLFFAGGQDGAGELFF
TGTGCCAGCAGTTTATTCTTCGCGGGGGGCCAAGATGGGGCCGGGGAGCTGTTTTTT
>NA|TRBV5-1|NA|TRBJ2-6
CASRFRGGTGANVLTF
TGCGCCAGCAGGTTCCGAGGAGGGACTGGGGCCAACGTCCTGACTTTC
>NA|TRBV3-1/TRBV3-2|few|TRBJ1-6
CASSQIPGENSPLHF
TGTGCCAGCAGCCAAATTCCCGGGGAGAATTCACCCCTCCACTTT
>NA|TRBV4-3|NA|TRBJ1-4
CASSQEAGQGEKLFF
TGCGCCAGCAGCCAAGAGGCAGGGCAAGGTGAAAAACTGTTTTTT
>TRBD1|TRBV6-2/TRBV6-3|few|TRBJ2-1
CASSDRVGFYEQFF
TGTGCCAGCAGCGACAGGGTTGGATTTTATGAGCAGTTCTTC
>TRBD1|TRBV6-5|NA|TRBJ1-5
CASSPGGRNQPQHF
TGTGCCAGCAGTCCAGGGGGCCGCAATCAGCCCCAGCATTTT
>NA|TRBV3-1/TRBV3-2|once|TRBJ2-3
CASSLQGVDTQYF
TGTGCCAGCAGCCTTCAGGGAGTAGATACGCAGTATTTT
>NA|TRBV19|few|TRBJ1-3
CASSMPGHAGNTIYF
TGTGCCAGTAGTATGCCCGGACACGCTGGAAACACCATATATTTT
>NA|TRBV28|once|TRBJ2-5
CASSSGTPETQYF
TGTGCCAGCAGTTCCGGGACGCCGGAGACCCAGTACTTC
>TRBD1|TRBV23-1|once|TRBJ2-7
CASSQLRRTGKYEQYF
TGCGCCAGCAGTCAACTTCGTCGGACAGGGAAATACGAGCAGTACTTC
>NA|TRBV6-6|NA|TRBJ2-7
CASSYAHEQYF
TGTGCCAGCAGTTACGCCCACGAGCAGTACTTC
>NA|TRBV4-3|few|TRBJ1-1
CASSQVRGHLTEAFF
TGCGCCAGCAGCCAAGTTAGGGGACACCTCACTGAAGCTTTCTTT
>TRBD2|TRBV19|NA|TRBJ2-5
CASSTRTSGGIQETQYF
TGTGCCAGTAGTACCAGGACTAGCGGGGGGATTCAAGAGACCCAGTACTTC
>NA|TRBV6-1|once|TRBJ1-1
CASSDLGRLNTEAFF
TGTGCCAGCAGTGACCTTGGACGGCTAAACACTGAAGCTTTCTTT
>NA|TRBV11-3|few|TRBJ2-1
CASSWREGGYNEQFF
TGTGCCAGCAGCTGGCGGGAAGGGGGCTACAATGAGCAGTTCTTC
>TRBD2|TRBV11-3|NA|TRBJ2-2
CASSLDGLAANTGELFF
TGTGCCAGCAGCTTAGACGGACTAGCGGCGAACACCGGGGAGCTGTTTTTT
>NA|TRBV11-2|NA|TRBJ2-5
CASSLDWLGGETQYF
TGTGCCAGCAGCTTAGACTGGTTGGGTGGGGAGACCCAGTACTTC